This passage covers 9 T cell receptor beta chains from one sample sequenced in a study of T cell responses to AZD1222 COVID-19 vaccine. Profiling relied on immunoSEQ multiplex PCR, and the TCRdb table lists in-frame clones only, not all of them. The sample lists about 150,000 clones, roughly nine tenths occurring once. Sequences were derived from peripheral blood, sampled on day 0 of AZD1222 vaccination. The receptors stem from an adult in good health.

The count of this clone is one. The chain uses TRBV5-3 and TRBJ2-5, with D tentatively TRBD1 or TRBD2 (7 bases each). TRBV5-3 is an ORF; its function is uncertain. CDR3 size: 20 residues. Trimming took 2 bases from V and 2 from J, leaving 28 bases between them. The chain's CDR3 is CARSFCQQGGGPHNQETQYF. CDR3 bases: TGTGCCAGAAGCTTCTGCCAGCAGGGGGGAGGGCCGCATAATCAAGAGACCCAGTACTTC.

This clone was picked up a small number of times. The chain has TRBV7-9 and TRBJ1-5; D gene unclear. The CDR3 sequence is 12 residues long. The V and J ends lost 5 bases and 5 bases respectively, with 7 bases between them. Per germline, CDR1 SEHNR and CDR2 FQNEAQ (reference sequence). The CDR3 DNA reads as TGTGCCAGCAGCGTGAAAGATCAGCCCCAGCATTTT. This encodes CASSVKDQPQHF.

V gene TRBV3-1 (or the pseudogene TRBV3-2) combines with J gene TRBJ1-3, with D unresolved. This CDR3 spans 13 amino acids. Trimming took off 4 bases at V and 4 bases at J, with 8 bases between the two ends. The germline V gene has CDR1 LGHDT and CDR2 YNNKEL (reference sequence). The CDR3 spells CASSPSTGNTIYF. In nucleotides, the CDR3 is TGTGCCAGCAGCCCTAGCACGGGAAACACCATATATTTT.

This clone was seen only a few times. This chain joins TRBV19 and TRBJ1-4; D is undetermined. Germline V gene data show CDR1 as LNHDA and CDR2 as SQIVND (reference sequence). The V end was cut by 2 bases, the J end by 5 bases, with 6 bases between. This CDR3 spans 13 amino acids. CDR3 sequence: CASSILLNEKLFF. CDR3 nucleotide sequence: TGTGCCAGTAGTATATTGCTGAATGAAAAACTGTTTTTT.

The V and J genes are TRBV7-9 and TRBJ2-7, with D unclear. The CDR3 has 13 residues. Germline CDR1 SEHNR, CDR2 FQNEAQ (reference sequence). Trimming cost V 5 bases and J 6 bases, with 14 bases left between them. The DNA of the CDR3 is TGTGCCAGCAGCCTCGGAGTGCTTCCCGAGCAGTACTTC. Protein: CASSLGVLPEQYF.

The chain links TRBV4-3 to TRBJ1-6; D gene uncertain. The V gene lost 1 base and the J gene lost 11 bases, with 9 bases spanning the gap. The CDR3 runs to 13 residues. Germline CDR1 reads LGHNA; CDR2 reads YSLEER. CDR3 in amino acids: CASSQVPGTPLHF. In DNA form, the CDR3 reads TGCGCCAGCAGCCAAGTACCCGGAACACCCCTCCACTTT.

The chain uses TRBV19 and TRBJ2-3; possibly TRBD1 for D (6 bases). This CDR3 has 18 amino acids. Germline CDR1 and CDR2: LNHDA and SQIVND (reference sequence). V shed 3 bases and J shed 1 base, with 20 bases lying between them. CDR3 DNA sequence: TGTGCCAGTAGTATGGGGGCTGCTGTGTCAGCACGCACAGATACGCAGTATTTT. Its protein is CASSMGAAVSARTDTQYF. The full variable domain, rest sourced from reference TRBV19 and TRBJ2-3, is DGGITQSPKYLFRKEGQNVTLSCEQNLNHDAMYWYRQDPGQGLRLIYYSQIVNDFQKGDIAEGYSVSREKKESFPLTVTSAQKNPTAFYLCASSMGAAVSARTDTQYFGPGTRLTVL.

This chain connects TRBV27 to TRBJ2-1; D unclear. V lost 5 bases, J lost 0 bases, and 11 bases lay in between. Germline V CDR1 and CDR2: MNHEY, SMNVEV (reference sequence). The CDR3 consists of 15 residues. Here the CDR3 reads CASSPRWSSYNEQFF. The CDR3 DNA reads TGTGCCAGCAGTCCCCGTTGGAGCTCCTACAATGAGCAGTTCTTC.

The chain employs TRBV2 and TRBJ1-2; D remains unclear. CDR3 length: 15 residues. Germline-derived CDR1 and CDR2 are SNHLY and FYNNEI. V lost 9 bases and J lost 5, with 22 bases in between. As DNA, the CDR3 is TGTGCCAGAGAGGACGGAAGAGAGGCAGTATATGGCTACACCTTC. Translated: CAREDGREAVYGYTF.